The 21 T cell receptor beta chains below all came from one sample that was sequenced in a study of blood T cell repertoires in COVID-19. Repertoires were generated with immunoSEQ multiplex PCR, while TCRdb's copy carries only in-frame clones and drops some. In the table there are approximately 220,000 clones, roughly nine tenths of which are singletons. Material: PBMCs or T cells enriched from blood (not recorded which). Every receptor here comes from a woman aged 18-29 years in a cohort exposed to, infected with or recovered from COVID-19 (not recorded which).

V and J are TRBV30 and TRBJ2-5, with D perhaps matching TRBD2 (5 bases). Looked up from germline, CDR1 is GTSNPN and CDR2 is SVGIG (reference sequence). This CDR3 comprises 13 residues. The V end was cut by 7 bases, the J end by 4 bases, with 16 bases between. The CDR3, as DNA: TGTGCCTACGCATCTCGGGAAGGAGAGACCCAGTACTTC. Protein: CAYASREGETQYF.

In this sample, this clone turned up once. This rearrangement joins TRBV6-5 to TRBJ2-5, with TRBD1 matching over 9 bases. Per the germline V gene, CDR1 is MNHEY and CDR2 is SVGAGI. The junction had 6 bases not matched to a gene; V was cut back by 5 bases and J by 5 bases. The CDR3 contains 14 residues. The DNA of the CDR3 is TGTGCCAGCAGTCCACAGGGGGCTTGGGAGACCCAGTACTTC. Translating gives CASSPQGAWETQYF.

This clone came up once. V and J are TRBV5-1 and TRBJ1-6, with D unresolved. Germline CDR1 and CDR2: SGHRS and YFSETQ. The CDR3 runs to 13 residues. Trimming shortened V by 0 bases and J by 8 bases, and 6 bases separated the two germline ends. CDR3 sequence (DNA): TGCGCCAGCAGCTTGGCCCCAGATTCACCCCTCCACTTT. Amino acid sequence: CASSLAPDSPLHF.

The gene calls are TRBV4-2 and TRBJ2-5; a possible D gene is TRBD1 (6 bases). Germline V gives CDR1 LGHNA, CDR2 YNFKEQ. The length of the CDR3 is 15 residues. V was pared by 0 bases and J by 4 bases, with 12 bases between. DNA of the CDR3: TGTGCCAGCAGCCAAGATAAAGGCAGGGGAGAGACCCAGTACTTC. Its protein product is CASSQDKGRGETQYF.

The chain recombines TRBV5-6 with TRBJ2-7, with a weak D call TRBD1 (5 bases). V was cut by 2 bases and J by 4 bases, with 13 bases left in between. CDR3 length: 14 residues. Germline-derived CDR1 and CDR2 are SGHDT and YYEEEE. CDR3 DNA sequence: TGTGCCAGCAGCTTCGCTGGGGCCGGTTACGAGCAGTACTTC. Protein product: CASSFAGAGYEQYF. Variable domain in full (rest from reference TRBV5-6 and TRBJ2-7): DAGVTQSPTHLIKTRGQQVTLRCSPKSGHDTVSWYQQALGQGPQFIFQYYEEEERQRGNFPDRFSGHQFPNYSSELNVNALLLGDSALYLCASSFAGAGYEQYFGPGTRLTVT.

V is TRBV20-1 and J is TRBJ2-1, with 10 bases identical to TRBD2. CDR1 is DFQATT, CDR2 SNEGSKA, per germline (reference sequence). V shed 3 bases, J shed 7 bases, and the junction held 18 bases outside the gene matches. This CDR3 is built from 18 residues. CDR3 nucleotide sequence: TGCAGTGCTAGTACCTCTCTTCTAGCGGGAGTGGGGGGGAATGAGCAGTTCTTC. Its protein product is CSASTSLLAGVGGNEQFF.

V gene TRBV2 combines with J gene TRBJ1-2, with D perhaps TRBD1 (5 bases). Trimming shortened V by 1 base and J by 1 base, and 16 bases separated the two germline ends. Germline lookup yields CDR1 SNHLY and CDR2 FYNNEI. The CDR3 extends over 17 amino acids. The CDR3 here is CASSEGTGHLFNYGYTF. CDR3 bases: TGTGCCAGCAGTGAAGGGACCGGACACCTTTTTAACTATGGCTACACCTTC.

CDR3 DNA: TGTGCCAGCAGCTTAGTAGGGGGGGCCTACACAGATACGCAGTATTTT. It encodes CASSLVGGAYTDTQYF. The chain has TRBV7-2 and TRBJ2-3; D is possibly TRBD2 (7 bases). Per the germline V gene, CDR1 is SGHTA and CDR2 is FQGNSA. This CDR3 has 16 amino acids. V was clipped by 1 base and J by 2 bases, with 13 bases between them.

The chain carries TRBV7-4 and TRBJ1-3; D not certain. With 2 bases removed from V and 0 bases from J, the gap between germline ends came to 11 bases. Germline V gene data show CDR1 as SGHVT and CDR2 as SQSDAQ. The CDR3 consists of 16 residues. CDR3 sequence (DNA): TGTGCCAGCAGCTTACGGGGTCTGTCCTCTGGAAACACCATATATTTT. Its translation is CASSLRGLSSGNTIYF.

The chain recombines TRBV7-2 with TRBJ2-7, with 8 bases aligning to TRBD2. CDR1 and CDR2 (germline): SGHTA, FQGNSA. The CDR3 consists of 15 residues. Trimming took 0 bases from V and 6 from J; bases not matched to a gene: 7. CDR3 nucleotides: TGTGCCAGCAGCTTAGCCGGGACTAGGACCGCCGAGCAGTACTTC. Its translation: CASSLAGTRTAEQYF.

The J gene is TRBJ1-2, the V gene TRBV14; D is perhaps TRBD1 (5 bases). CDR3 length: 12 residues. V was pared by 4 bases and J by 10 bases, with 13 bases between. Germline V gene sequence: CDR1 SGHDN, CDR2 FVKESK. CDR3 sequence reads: CASSLYGQDYTF. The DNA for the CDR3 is TGTGCCAGCAGCCTCTACGGACAAGACTACACCTTC.

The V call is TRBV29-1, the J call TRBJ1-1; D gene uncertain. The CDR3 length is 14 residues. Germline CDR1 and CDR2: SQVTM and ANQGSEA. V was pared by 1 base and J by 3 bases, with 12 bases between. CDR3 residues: CSVEGSEEDTEAFF. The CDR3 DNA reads TGCAGCGTTGAAGGCAGTGAGGAAGACACTGAAGCTTTCTTT.

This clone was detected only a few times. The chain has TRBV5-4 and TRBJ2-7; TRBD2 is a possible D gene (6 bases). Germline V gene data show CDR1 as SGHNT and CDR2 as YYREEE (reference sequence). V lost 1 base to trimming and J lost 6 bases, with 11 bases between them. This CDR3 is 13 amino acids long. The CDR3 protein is CASSLFAGSEQYF. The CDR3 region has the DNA TGTGCCAGCAGCTTGTTTGCCGGGAGCGAGCAGTACTTC.

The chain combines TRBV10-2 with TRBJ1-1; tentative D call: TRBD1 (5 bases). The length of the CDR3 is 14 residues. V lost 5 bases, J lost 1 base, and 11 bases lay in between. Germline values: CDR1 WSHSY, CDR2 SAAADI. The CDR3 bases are TGCGCCAGCAGTCCGGGACTTAAGAACACTGAAGCTTTCTTT. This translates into CASSPGLKNTEAFF.

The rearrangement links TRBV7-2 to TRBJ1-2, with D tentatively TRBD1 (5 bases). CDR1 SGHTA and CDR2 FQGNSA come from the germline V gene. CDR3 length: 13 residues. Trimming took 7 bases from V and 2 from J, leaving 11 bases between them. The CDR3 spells CASTQDTNYGYTF. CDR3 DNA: TGTGCCAGCACCCAGGACACCAACTATGGCTACACCTTC.

CDR3 DNA: TGTGCCAGCACCCCAGGGAATGAAGGCTACACCTTC. It codes for CASTPGNEGYTF. The chain couples TRBV2 to TRBJ1-2, with D perhaps TRBD1 (5 bases). This CDR3 has 12 residues. CDR1 SNHLY and CDR2 FYNNEI come from the germline V gene. V was cut by 7 bases and J by 8 bases, with 14 bases left in between.

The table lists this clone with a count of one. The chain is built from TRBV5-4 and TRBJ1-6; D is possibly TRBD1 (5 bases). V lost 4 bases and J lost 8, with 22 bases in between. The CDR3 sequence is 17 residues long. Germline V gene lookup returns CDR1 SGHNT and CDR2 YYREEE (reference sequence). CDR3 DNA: TGTGCCAGCAGCCTCCAACCTCAGGGTGTCATCGATTCACCCCTCCACTTT. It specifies CASSLQPQGVIDSPLHF.

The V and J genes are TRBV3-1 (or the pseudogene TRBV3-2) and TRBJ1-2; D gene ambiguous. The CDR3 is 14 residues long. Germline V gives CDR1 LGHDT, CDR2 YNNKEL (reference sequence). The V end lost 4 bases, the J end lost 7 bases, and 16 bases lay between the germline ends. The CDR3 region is CASSRDGSRSGYTF. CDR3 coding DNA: TGTGCCAGCAGCCGAGACGGGAGCCGTAGTGGCTACACCTTC.

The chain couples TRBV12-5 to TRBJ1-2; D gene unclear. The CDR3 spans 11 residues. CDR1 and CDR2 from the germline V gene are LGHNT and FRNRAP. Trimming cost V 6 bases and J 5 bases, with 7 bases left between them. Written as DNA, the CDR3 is TGTGCTAGTGGCCGCGGATATGGCTACACCTTC. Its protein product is CASGRGYGYTF. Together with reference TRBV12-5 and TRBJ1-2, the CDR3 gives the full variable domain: DARVTQTPRHKVTEMGQEVTMRCQPILGHNTVFWYRQTMMQGLELLAYFRNRAPLDDSGMPKDRFSAEMPDATLATLKIQPSEPRDSAVYFCASGRGYGYTFGSGTRLTVV.

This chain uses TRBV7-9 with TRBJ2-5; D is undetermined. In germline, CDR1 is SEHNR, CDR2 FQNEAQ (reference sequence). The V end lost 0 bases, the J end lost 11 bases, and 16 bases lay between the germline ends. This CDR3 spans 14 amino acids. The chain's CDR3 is CASSLATLGLRQYF. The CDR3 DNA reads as TGTGCCAGCAGCTTAGCGACCTTGGGTCTGCGGCAGTACTTC.

The CDR3 spells CASSLTGPGELFF. DNA for the CDR3: TGCGCCAGCAGCTTGACAGGGCCCGGGGAGCTGTTTTTT. V and J are TRBV5-1 and TRBJ2-2; D is perhaps TRBD1 (6 bases). Germline-derived CDR1 and CDR2 are SGHRS and YFSETQ. With 1 base removed from V and 6 bases from J, the gap between germline ends came to 7 bases. This CDR3 comprises 13 residues.